This T cell receptor beta chain came from a study of glioma-infiltrating T cells (dated by TCRdb to 2015 to 2016). General notes on the study: Glioma tissue, non-neoplastic brain tissue and matched peripheral blood mononuclear cells were used as sources from which TCR alpha- and beta-chain repertoires were sequenced. The paired cohort comprised three low-grade glioma patients, eight or nine primary glioblastoma patients and three non-glioma patients contributing non-neoplastic brain tissue. Each tissue-infiltrating repertoire was compared with the same patient's peripheral blood repertoire to measure divergence between tissue and blood T-cell populations. Here is what the overall study found, with its caveats: Tissue and blood shared very few CDR3 sequences, a result attributed to high CDR3 diversity and limited sampling. In non-neoplastic patients, VJ-independent divergence between tissue and blood fell below expectation, whereas in all gliomas, and especially in low-grade gliomas, the divergence rose above expectation. Group comparisons were based on small numbers of patients: three non-neoplastic, three low-grade glioma and roughly eight glioblastoma patients.

This clonotype was recorded a few times. The antigen this receptor binds is unknown. No clone much larger than this one lies a single base away; base qualities are absent. TCR alpha and beta CDR3 regions were amplified with the iRepertoire nested amplicon-rescue multiplex PCR (arm-PCR) platform from RNA. For one-step reverse transcription and amplification, roughly 100-450 ng of tissue mRNA or PBMC total RNA was used as input. Following bead purification, Illumina adapters were added by a secondary multiplex PCR, and libraries between 200 and 400 bp were gel-purified. Internal 6-nucleotide barcodes were carried by the libraries and were used for demultiplexing. Libraries were sequenced on an Illumina MiSeq with 2x220 or 2x250 nucleotide paired-end reads. The paper's processing steps were these. Paired reads were merged with FLASH 1.2.11 and aligned to the GRCh37 human genome with BWA-MEM before extracting TRA and TRB reads. V and J assignment used an IMGT-derived reference of cassette sequences and CDR3 motifs that included pseudogenes. Three-frame translation of reads was performed, and productive CDR3s were defined as those with a C...FGXG motif and no stop codons. A clonotype was defined as a unique combination of a V-J cassette pair and a CDR3 amino acid sequence. Hamming distance filtering was applied to reads, with thresholds set by the sequence error rate of each sample in mapped regions. The public reads were reprocessed in TCRdb via fastp at Q25 and MiXCR, keeping in-frame beta chains. Each CDR3 protein appears once, grouped with its most common genes and DNA. TCRdb, not the authors, supplied the V and J calls. The sample includes about 140,000 distinct CDR3 sequences, with around 40% observed a single time. The ten largest account for around 20% of the sample.

Measured from the cysteine to the phenylalanine, the CDR3 is 15 residues long. The sequence is cut down to CDR3 DNA, 45 bases in frame from base 1. The germline V gene (reference sequence) provides CDR1 DFQATT and CDR2 SNEGSKA. Unmatched junction bases come to 8, with V trimmed by 4 bases and J by 0 bases. Here the chain combines TRBV20-1 and TRBJ2-7; TRBD1 fits 8 bases in the junction. What was sequenced was glioma tissue, nonneoplastic brain tissue, or PBMCs (not recorded which). The sequence was obtained from a human donor with low-grade glioma or glioblastoma, undergoing nonglioma brain surgery, or in good health (not recorded which). The CDR3 amino acid sequence is: CSANSVTGVSYEQYF. The bases read TGCAGTGCTAATTCGGTGACAGGGGTCTCCTACGAGCAGTACTTC.